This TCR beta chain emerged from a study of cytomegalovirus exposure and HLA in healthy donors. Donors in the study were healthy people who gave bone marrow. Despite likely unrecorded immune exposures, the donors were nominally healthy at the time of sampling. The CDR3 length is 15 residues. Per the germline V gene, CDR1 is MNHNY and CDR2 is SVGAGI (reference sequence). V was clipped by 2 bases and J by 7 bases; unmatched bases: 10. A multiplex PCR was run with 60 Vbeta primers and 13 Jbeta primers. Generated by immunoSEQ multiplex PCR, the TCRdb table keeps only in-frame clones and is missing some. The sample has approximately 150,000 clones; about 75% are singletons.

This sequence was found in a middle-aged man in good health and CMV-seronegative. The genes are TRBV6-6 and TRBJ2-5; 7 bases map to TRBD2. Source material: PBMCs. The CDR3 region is CASSYPPASGGTQYF. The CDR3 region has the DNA TGTGCCAGCAGTTACCCTCCCGCTAGCGGTGGGACCCAGTACTTC.